This passage covers 5 T cell receptor beta chains from one sample sequenced in a study of patients and donors after allogeneic stem cell transplantation. TCRdb re-analysed the RT-PCR reads in MiXCR, keeping a single row per CDR3 protein. The sample lists about 410,000 distinct CDR3 sequences; approximately 16% were seen once. The source material was blood, either unsorted or a sorted T cell fraction (not recorded which). These receptors were obtained from a human donor who was either an allogeneic HSCT recipient or a stem cell or donor lymphocyte infusion donor (not recorded which). It is not recorded whose cells these are; they may come from a transplant donor.

In its sample, this clonotype was seen a few times. This sequence joins TRBV18 and TRBJ2-1; possibly TRBD1 for D (5 bases). Germline V gene lookup returns CDR1 KGHSH and CDR2 LQKENI. V shed 0 bases and J shed 7 bases, with 7 bases lying between them. CDR3 size: 13 residues. The CDR3 is CASSPPGRNEQFF. DNA for the CDR3: TGTGCCAGCTCACCACCGGGGCGGAATGAGCAGTTCTTC. The variable domain in full, with the rest retrieved from reference TRBV18 and TRBJ2-1, is NAGVMQNPRHLVRRRGQEARLRCSPMKGHSHVYWYRQLPEEGLKFMVYLQKENIIDESGMPKERFSAEFPKEGPSILRIQQVVRGDSAAYFCASSPPGRNEQFFGPGTRLTVL.

The chain carries TRBV6-1 and TRBJ2-1; D gene unclear. The CDR3 has 12 amino acids. Per the germline V gene, CDR1 is MNHNS and CDR2 is SASEGT. Trimming removed 5 bases at V and 14 bases at J, with 16 bases between. The CDR3 region has the DNA TGTGCCAGCAGTCCTAAACGAGGTAATGAGTTCTTC. Residues: CASSPKRGNEFF.

Notes on this clonotype: One junction end does not reproduce the germline sequence, and a read error may be involved. Written as DNA, the CDR3 is TGTGCCAGCAGTCACTCAAAGGGCTACGAGCAGTACTTC. Amino acid sequence: CASSHSKGYEQYF. The gene calls are TRBV6-2 or TRBV6-3 and TRBJ2-7; no clear D gene. There are 13 residues in the CDR3. In germline, CDR1 is MNHEY, CDR2 SVGEGT.

The CDR3 DNA reads TGCGCCAGCAGCCAAGCACAATTTTCGACAGATACGCAGTATTTT. Translated: CASSQAQFSTDTQYF. The genes are TRBV4-3 and TRBJ2-3; D unclear. Deletions cut 1 base from V and 3 bases from J, with 11 bases between. Per germline, CDR1 LGHNA and CDR2 YSLEER. The CDR3 totals 15 residues.

The gene calls are TRBV28 and TRBJ1-4; D is unclear. The CDR3 sequence is 13 residues long. V dropped 6 bases and J dropped 5 bases, with 10 bases sitting between them. Germline loops: CDR1 MDHEN, CDR2 SYDVKM. The CDR3 DNA reads as TGTGCCAGCAGCCTCCGTCTCAATGAAAAACTGTTTTTT. It translates to CASSLRLNEKLFF.